This note documents a single T cell receptor (beta chain) sequence. Profiling relied on immunoSEQ multiplex PCR, and the TCRdb table lists in-frame clones only, not all of them. The top ten hold under 55% of the sample, which has roughly 28,000 clones, approximately 89% seen once. This sample is drawn from a study of blood T cell repertoires in COVID-19. At the level of the study: Sample material is recorded as cDNA or gDNA derived from T cells, B-cell-depleted T cells, or PBMCs.

V was pared by 6 bases and J by 5 bases, with 14 bases between. Germline V gene data show CDR1 as SGHRS and CDR2 as YFSETQ. The length of the CDR3 is 13 residues. Material for sequencing was peripheral blood. This chain connects TRBV5-1 to TRBJ1-2; possibly TRBD1 for D (6 bases). This receptor was obtained from a human donor with acute or convalescent COVID-19. The donor label of this sample is uncertain. The DNA of the CDR3 is TGCGCCAGCAACCAAGGGGGTTCATATGGCTACACCTTC. It codes for CASNQGGSYGYTF.